Described below is a single T cell receptor (beta chain) sequence and its context. The method was immunoSEQ multiplex PCR; TCRdb's version includes in-frame clones alone and lacks a portion of them. The table shows fewer than 250,000 clones, with approximately 90% occurring only once. This sample was taken from a study of blood T cell repertoires in COVID-19. CDR1 and CDR2 (germline): WNHNN, SYGVQD (reference sequence). With V trimmed by 4 bases and J by 0 bases, 6 bases remained unmatched. This CDR3 spans 15 amino acids. The source of this sequence is a middle-aged man with acute or convalescent COVID-19. Sequenced sample: peripheral blood. This sequence joins TRBV10-1 and TRBJ2-7, with 7 bases matching TRBD2. The CDR3 DNA follows: TGCGCCAGCAGTGCGGGGGGTGGTGGCTCCTACGAGCAGTACTTC. It translates to CASSAGGGGSYEQYF.